Listed below are T cell receptor beta chains from one sample, sequenced in a study of metastatic and nonmetastatic thyroid tumors. Via MiXCR, TCRdb re-called the PCR reads. The table lists 30,000 to 45,000 clones, under 30% of them singletons. Sequencing used blood. The receptors originated from a male donor with papillary thyroid cancer or a benign thyroid nodule (not recorded which). Some clones in this sample may be carry-over from other donors' samples. The CDR3 runs from the conserved cysteine through the conserved F or W. Fields, in order: clone size, D gene, V gene, J gene, CDR3 protein, CDR3 DNA. D genes are given only for firm matches. Clone size is stated in some rows and not others, as once, few, many or a class when expanded.

abundance: few
d_gene: NA
v_gene: TRBV12-3/TRBV12-4
j_gene: TRBJ2-1
CDR3aa: CASSLSVSYNEQFF
CDR3nt: TGTGCCAGCAGTTTATCCGTAAGCTACAATGAGCAGTTCTTC

abundance: NA
d_gene: TRBD1
v_gene: TRBV28
j_gene: TRBJ1-5
CDR3aa: CASSSGQGMWNQPQHF
CDR3nt: TGTGCCAGCAGTTCGGGACAGGGAATGTGGAATCAGCCCCAGCATTTT

abundance: many
d_gene: NA
v_gene: TRBV6-4
j_gene: TRBJ2-2
CDR3aa: CASSDSTTGELFF
CDR3nt: TGTGCCAGCAGTGACTCGACCACCGGGGAGCTGTTTTTT

abundance: medium-sized
d_gene: NA
v_gene: TRBV11-2
j_gene: TRBJ1-5
CDR3aa: CASSPGTPGEPQHF
CDR3nt: TGTGCCAGCAGCCCCGGGACGCCCGGGGAGCCCCAGCATTTT

abundance: NA
d_gene: NA
v_gene: TRBV7-9
j_gene: TRBJ2-5
CDR3aa: CASSLGMGRGETQYF
CDR3nt: TGTGCCAGCAGCTTAGGAATGGGCAGGGGAGAGACCCAGTACTTC

abundance: few
d_gene: TRBD1
v_gene: TRBV20-1
j_gene: TRBJ2-7
CDR3aa: CSARQPGQGAYEQYF
CDR3nt: TGCAGTGCTAGACAACCGGGACAGGGGGCCTACGAGCAGTACTTC

abundance: NA
d_gene: NA
v_gene: TRBV29-1
j_gene: TRBJ2-2
CDR3aa: CSVNLAGRTTGELFF
CDR3nt: TGCAGCGTGAACTTGGCAGGCCGAACCACCGGGGAGCTGTTTTTT

abundance: NA
d_gene: NA
v_gene: TRBV20-1
j_gene: TRBJ2-7
CDR3aa: CSARDIPSSYEQYF
CDR3nt: TGCAGTGCTAGAGATATCCCGAGCTCCTACGAGCAGTACTTC

abundance: NA
d_gene: TRBD1
v_gene: TRBV12-3/TRBV12-4
j_gene: TRBJ2-5
CDR3aa: CASSPGTGGTQYF
CDR3nt: TGTGCCAGCAGTCCCGGGACAGGGGGGACCCAGTACTTC

abundance: medium-sized
d_gene: TRBD2
v_gene: TRBV28
j_gene: TRBJ2-7
CDR3aa: CASSPRGGDRQYF
CDR3nt: TGTGCCAGCAGTCCTCGGGGGGGCGACCGGCAGTACTTC

abundance: many
d_gene: TRBD2
v_gene: TRBV6-1
j_gene: TRBJ2-1
CDR3aa: CASSLSGGGRGEQFF
CDR3nt: TGTGCCAGCAGTCTCTCGGGAGGAGGGCGAGGGGAGCAGTTCTTC

abundance: few
d_gene: TRBD2
v_gene: TRBV12-3/TRBV12-4
j_gene: TRBJ2-2
CDR3aa: CASTGYRLAAITGELFF
CDR3nt: TGTGCCAGCACGGGGTACAGACTAGCGGCGATCACCGGGGAGCTGTTTTTT

abundance: many
d_gene: TRBD2
v_gene: TRBV7-2
j_gene: TRBJ2-2
CDR3aa: CASSVSSGRELFF
CDR3nt: TGTGCCAGCAGCGTGTCTAGCGGGAGGGAGCTGTTTTTT

abundance: NA
d_gene: TRBD1
v_gene: TRBV4-2
j_gene: TRBJ1-4
CDR3aa: CASSQVQGPNEKLFF
CDR3nt: TGTGCCAGCAGCCAAGTACAGGGGCCCAATGAAAAACTGTTTTTT

abundance: few
d_gene: TRBD2
v_gene: TRBV15
j_gene: TRBJ2-2
CDR3aa: CATSSGERERDTGELFF
CDR3nt: TGTGCCACCAGCAGCGGGGAGCGGGAGCGGGACACCGGGGAGCTGTTTTTT

abundance: NA
d_gene: NA
v_gene: TRBV20-1
j_gene: TRBJ1-3
CDR3aa: CSAPPPNGNTIYF
CDR3nt: TGCAGTGCCCCACCCCCAAACGGAAACACCATATATTTT

abundance: once
d_gene: TRBD1
v_gene: TRBV13
j_gene: TRBJ2-1
CDR3aa: CASSPSGQGYNEQFF
CDR3nt: TGTGCCAGCAGCCCTTCAGGACAGGGATACAATGAGCAGTTCTTC

abundance: NA
d_gene: NA
v_gene: TRBV7-8
j_gene: TRBJ2-1
CDR3aa: CASSTDLVLGIEQFF
CDR3nt: TGTGCCAGCAGCACGGACTTAGTCCTCGGTATTGAGCAGTTCTTC

abundance: many
d_gene: TRBD1
v_gene: TRBV27
j_gene: TRBJ1-5
CDR3aa: CATLQGGGSNQPQHF
CDR3nt: TGTGCCACCCTCCAGGGGGGTGGTAGCAATCAGCCCCAGCATTTT

abundance: NA
d_gene: TRBD2
v_gene: TRBV11-1
j_gene: TRBJ2-7
CDR3aa: CASSVETSGISYEQYF
CDR3nt: TGTGCCAGCAGCGTCGAGACTAGCGGAATTTCCTACGAGCAGTACTTC

abundance: few
d_gene: TRBD1
v_gene: TRBV6-1
j_gene: TRBJ2-3
CDR3aa: CSSSGTGVNTQYF
CDR3nt: TGTTCCAGCAGTGGGACAGGGGTAAATACGCAGTATTTT

abundance: NA
d_gene: NA
v_gene: TRBV7-2
j_gene: TRBJ2-2
CDR3aa: CASSSRADTGELFF
CDR3nt: TGTGCCAGCAGCTCCCGTGCGGACACCGGGGAGCTGTTTTTT

abundance: few
d_gene: NA
v_gene: TRBV6-1
j_gene: TRBJ1-1
CDR3aa: CASSGGFGHTEAFF
CDR3nt: TGTGCCAGCAGTGGGGGATTTGGACACACTGAAGCTTTCTTT

abundance: NA
d_gene: NA
v_gene: TRBV20-1
j_gene: TRBJ1-5
CDR3aa: CSAIDRNSNQPQHF
CDR3nt: TGCAGTGCCATAGACAGGAATAGCAATCAGCCCCAGCATTTT

abundance: few
d_gene: NA
v_gene: TRBV20-1
j_gene: TRBJ1-6
CDR3aa: CSARGEQEYSPLHF
CDR3nt: TGCAGTGCTAGAGGGGAGCAGGAGTATTCACCCCTCCACTTT

abundance: few
d_gene: NA
v_gene: TRBV19
j_gene: TRBJ2-2
CDR3aa: CASSKAEGEFGELFF
CDR3nt: TGTGCCAGTAGTAAGGCAGAAGGGGAGTTCGGGGAGCTGTTTTTT

abundance: few
d_gene: TRBD1
v_gene: TRBV27
j_gene: TRBJ2-7
CDR3aa: CASSRDRGREQYF
CDR3nt: TGTGCCAGCAGTCGGGACAGGGGGCGCGAGCAGTACTTC

abundance: NA
d_gene: NA
v_gene: TRBV6-6
j_gene: TRBJ2-2
CDR3aa: CASSYQDTGELFF
CDR3nt: TGTGCCAGCAGTTACCAGGACACCGGGGAGCTGTTTTTT

abundance: NA
d_gene: NA
v_gene: TRBV11-1
j_gene: TRBJ2-2
CDR3aa: CASSYRGGELFF
CDR3nt: TGTGCCAGTAGCTATAGGGGCGGGGAGCTGTTTTTT

abundance: few
d_gene: TRBD1
v_gene: TRBV6-2/TRBV6-3
j_gene: TRBJ2-5
CDR3aa: CAGSYPTGSLETQYF
CDR3nt: TGTGCCGGCAGTTACCCGACAGGGAGCTTAGAGACCCAGTACTTC

abundance: many
d_gene: NA
v_gene: TRBV28
j_gene: TRBJ1-1
CDR3aa: CASRGWGGDTEAFF
CDR3nt: TGTGCCAGCAGGGGTTGGGGGGGTGACACTGAAGCTTTCTTT

abundance: NA
d_gene: NA
v_gene: TRBV20-1
j_gene: TRBJ2-1
CDR3aa: CSASYGGENNEQFF
CDR3nt: TGCAGTGCTAGTTACGGAGGGGAGAACAATGAGCAGTTCTTC

abundance: medium-sized
d_gene: NA
v_gene: TRBV6-1
j_gene: TRBJ2-7
CDR3aa: CASSEWYEQYF
CDR3nt: TGTGCCAGCAGTGAATGGTACGAGCAGTACTTC

abundance: many
d_gene: NA
v_gene: TRBV2
j_gene: TRBJ1-4
CDR3aa: CASSVGRTNEKLFF
CDR3nt: TGTGCCAGCAGTGTAGGGAGGACTAATGAAAAACTGTTTTTT

abundance: NA
d_gene: NA
v_gene: TRBV5-1
j_gene: TRBJ1-2
CDR3aa: CASSLVDSNYGYTF
CDR3nt: TGCGCCAGCAGCTTGGTGGACTCCAACTATGGCTACACCTTC